This TCR beta chain comes out of a study of cytomegalovirus exposure and HLA in healthy donors. About the research overall: An earlier analysis found 120 million or so unique TCR beta sequences from about 190 million T cells. Findings and limits, study-wide: In vitro, a few CMV-associated chains proved specific for CMV antigens. The number of N-insertions in an Asian-associated ancestry cluster was reportedly below the roughly 670-donor mean in a later analysis.

The study ran its PCR with 60 Vbeta and 13 Jbeta primers. Sequenced by immunoSEQ multiplex PCR; TCRdb stores in-frame clones only, minus some. This table has roughly 56,000 clones, 70% to 90% appearing once. Worth noting for this clone: Its antigen remains unidentified.

V was clipped by 6 bases and J by 14 bases; unmatched bases: 10. Per germline, CDR1 SNHLY and CDR2 FYNNEI. This CDR3 has 12 amino acids. The chain carries TRBV2 and TRBJ1-1, with 9 bases identical to TRBD1. This clonotype was obtained from a man between 18 and 29 years old in good health and CMV-seronegative. Input material: PBMCs. The CDR3 nucleotides read TGTGCCAGCAGCCCCGGGACAGGGTTCTCGTTCTTT. This translates into CASSPGTGFSFF.